This T cell receptor (beta chain) was identified in a study of cytomegalovirus exposure and HLA in healthy donors (dated by TCRdb to 2017 to 2019). Regarding the complete study: According to an earlier analysis of several hundred of the donors, about 179 million T cells yielded 117 million unique TCR beta sequences and roughly 280 Gb of sequence data. An early release covering around 630 HLA-typed donors comprised 250 to 350 gigabases of sequencing data and approximately 85 million unique TCR sequences. Of the roughly 390 genotyped donors, 65% to 90% fell in the genetic ancestry cluster associated with self-reported Caucasian donors. The study aimed to test whether signatures of past pathogen exposure could be identified by cataloging public T cell receptors. The study used immunosequencing to profile the T cell repertoires of around 600 subjects and linked those repertoires to cytomegalovirus serostatus. A separate validation cohort of roughly 130 different subjects was used in addition to the roughly 670-subject first cohort. To predict cytomegalovirus infection status, the study combined high-throughput TCR immunosequencing, statistical association of individual TCRs with disease status, and machine learning. In a later analysis, previously published TCR beta repertoires from fewer than 750 donors were re-analyzed and high-resolution HLA genotyping was added so that TCR occurrence patterns could be studied. Rather than using new phenotypic data, the later analysis identified candidate immune exposures from TCR beta sequences and from how often those sequences occurred across donors. In an earlier analysis of a few hundred of the donors, high-throughput TCR beta sequencing was used to judge whether each TCR beta V gene segment behaved as functional or pseudogenic. Donor age, sex, ethnicity and CMV serostatus were compiled together with the repertoire data. Genome-wide SNP genotypes for about 65% of the 666 donors were used in a later genetic analysis, which treated that subset as a discovery cohort. All discovery cohort repertoires had been generated using a single sequencing platform. HLA typing included class I and class II loci at four-digit resolution. The number of typed donors differed by locus: about 620-640 for A, B, C, DRB1 and DQB1; 500 to 550 for DQA1; approximately 600 for DPA1; and about 470 for DPB1. Because of strong linkage in the cohort, five DR-DQ haplotypes were treated as single units for association and clustering. Across under 500 genotyped donors of the cohort, an average of approximately 240,000 unique TCR beta nucleotide sequences per donor were sequenced, and 15% to 20% of those sequences were non-productive. Points the paper makes about the study in general: In a later analysis, several top co-occurrence clusters were reported to appear linked to parvovirus B19, influenza, CMV and Epstein-Barr virus. The cohort was sequenced for TCR beta chains only, and without alpha or paired-chain data the features that could be detected were limited. A further reported finding was that TCR beta sequences accurately predicted the HLA-A and HLA-B alleles for most subjects in the first cohort. Presence/absence analyses assumed roughly uniform sequencing depth across donors, an assumption that may not hold. The sequencing pipeline was judged likely to have produced a cluster of highly shared sequence variants as a technical artifact. CMV serostatus was the only immune exposure information available for the cohort. Linkage disequilibrium might explain the correlated functional status among segregating V segments, but an unknown experimental factor could not be excluded. At a false discovery rate of 0.05, a later analysis linked around 17,000 TCR beta sequences to specific HLA alleles. HLA typing was unavailable for some donors at each locus, so association tests used only the typed subset. A later analysis found that TCR association rates varied across HLA loci, with DRB1 alleles showing the most associated TCRs and HLA-C alleles the fewest. The classifier was reported to diagnose cytomegalovirus status with high specificity and sensitivity in both the original and validation cohorts. Broadly in line with IMGT annotations, most TCR beta V segments showed up in productive rearrangements about 87% or about 30% of the time in an earlier analysis of about 500 of the donors. V-gene and J-gene trimming of TCR beta chains was associated with a missense DCLRE1C variant in a later genetic analysis, and the association was replicated in an independent cohort. A later analysis found that most CMV-associated TCR beta chains appeared HLA-restricted, with HLA associations seemingly driven largely by CMV exposure. The authors suggested that the approach could potentially be generalized to other disease states and immunological phenotypes. While some public TCRs were present in many individuals, most TCR sequences turned up only very rarely across donors. Three of the identified cytomegalovirus-associated TCR beta chains were confirmed in vitro to be specific for cytomegalovirus antigens. A later genetic analysis reported fewer N-insertions in productive TCRs among donors in an Asian-associated ancestry cluster than the roughly 650-donor mean. In a later analysis, HLA-associated TCR beta chains were found to be more clonally expanded and to have lower generation probabilities than equally common non-associated chains. The study gave a list of over 150 TCR beta chains associated with cytomegalovirus. Some IMGT-functional V segments, including TRBV6-2 and TRBV6-3, could not be distinguished by the 87-base-pair reads and were therefore excluded. When HLA alleles, especially DR and DQ, strongly co-occurred, attributing TCR associations to individual alleles was difficult. The earlier analysis of around 600 of the donors excluded 15 to 20 rarely observed V segments, including chromosome 9 orphons, because counts were too low.

To prepare the library, the immunoSEQ multiplex PCR assay was applied. The multiplex PCR relied on a mix of 60 forward primers for TCR Vbeta segments and 13 reverse primers for TCR Jbeta segments. The CDR3 region of rearranged TCR beta genes was amplified from genomic DNA by a multiplex PCR assay. Amplified TCR beta libraries were sequenced as 87-base-pair reads on the Illumina HiSeq System. Per the original workflow: Across the 500 to 750 repertoires, a later analysis counted about 81 million unique TCR beta chains, about 10 million of which were shared by at least two donors. Raw reads were error-corrected and collapsed into unique sequences with a nearest-neighbor algorithm that merged closely related sequences to remove PCR and sequencing errors. V, D and J gene segments were assigned by aligning CDR3 sequences to IMGT reference sequences. For a sequence to be retained, at least a six-nucleotide match to both a V gene segment and a J gene segment was required. A rearrangement was called productive if the CDR3 had no stop codons and remained in frame with V and J, and every other rearrangement was called non-productive. Following IMGT convention, CDR3 was defined as the stretch from the second conserved V-encoded cysteine to the conserved J-encoded phenylalanine. The earlier analysis of 550 to 650 of the donors excluded any sequence lacking an unambiguous match to a single V gene segment. An earlier analysis of 587 of the donors called V segments functional above 56.7% productive rearrangements and segregating when the between-donor standard deviation exceeded 5%. A statistical classification framework was built for diagnosing cytomegalovirus status from the catalog of TCR beta chain sequences. In a later analysis, TCR nucleotide sequences were compared against IMGT/GENE-DB human TR gene sequences so that V and J genes could be assigned. The TCRdist pipeline was used in a later analysis to assign CDR3 sequences and most-parsimonious VDJ recombination scenarios. In a later analysis, every TCR beta chain was defined by the combination of its CDR3 amino acid sequence and its V-gene family, and reads without a unique V-gene family were dropped. In a later analysis, 550 to 650 highly shared, low-generation-probability nucleotide sequences were removed to address suspected cross-contamination and a sequencing artifact. In a later analysis, a clonal expansion index was calculated for each public chain from normalized within-repertoire ranks of inferred template counts. In a later analysis, generation probabilities were computed using a VDJ recombination model fitted to out-of-frame rearrangements, and the results were checked against IGoR. Hypergeometric tests were used in a later analysis to score TCR-TCR, TCR-HLA and TCR-CMV co-occurrence, with a repertoire-size bias correction applied to the TCR pairs. A later analysis estimated false discovery rates by permuting HLA or CMV assignments 20 times. In a later analysis, co-occurring TCRs were grouped using DBSCAN, with TCRdist sequence similarity added in when clustering inside HLA-allele-positive subsets. Repertoires with fewer than 30,000 or more than 120,000 public chains, plus five repertoires with anomalous nucleotide sharing, were excluded from co-occurrence clustering. As stored in TCRdb, this immuneACCESS dataset retains in-frame rearrangements with V and J assigned. A fraction of the clones does not appear; measured against another copy, unresolved V genes explain less than half of the discrepancy, and the remainder lacks a known reason. V and J calls and clone size are those listed in that table; D and trimming were worked out from the DNA. Across this sample there are approximately 110,000 clones, with approximately 73% seen only once. The ten biggest clones cover about 4.4% of the sample.

The cohort comprised some 680 healthy bone marrow donors. At the time of sampling, every cohort member was nominally healthy, though immune exposures that went unrecorded were likely present. The donor was CMV seropositive and belonged to the group of 250 to 300 seropositive cohort members. A peripheral blood sample was provided by each donor, and peripheral blood mononuclear cells were used for TCR beta sequencing. Genomic DNA was extracted from the blood cell samples with the Qiagen DNeasy Blood Extraction Kit. The germline V gene yields SGHDT for CDR1 and YYEEEE for CDR2. The CDR3 goes from the cysteine to the phenylalanine over 16 residues. The CDR3 DNA has 48 bases and is translated from base 1. V lost 0 bases and J lost 0 bases; the stretch between them is 9 bases long. As regards this clone: The specificity of this receptor is unknown. No base quality values were provided; no much bigger clone lies one nucleotide off.

The sequenced sample consisted of PBMCs. The rearranged segments are TRBV5-6 and TRBJ1-4; no D gene call is confident. This TCR came from a man aged 60-69 years in good health and CMV-seropositive. The encoded CDR3 is CASSLGSRATNEKLFF. The DNA sequence is given as TGTGCCAGCAGCTTGGGGAGCCGTGCAACTAATGAAAAACTGTTTTTT.